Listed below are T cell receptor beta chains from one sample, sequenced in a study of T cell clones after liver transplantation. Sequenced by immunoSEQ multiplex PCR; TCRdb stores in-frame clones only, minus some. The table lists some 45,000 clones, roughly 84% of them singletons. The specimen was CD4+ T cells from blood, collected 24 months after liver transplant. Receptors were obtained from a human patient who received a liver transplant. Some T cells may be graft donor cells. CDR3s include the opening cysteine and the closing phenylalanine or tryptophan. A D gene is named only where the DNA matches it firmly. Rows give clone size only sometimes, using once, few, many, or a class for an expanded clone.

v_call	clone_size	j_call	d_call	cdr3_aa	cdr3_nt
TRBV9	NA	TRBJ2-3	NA	CASSVSADSTDTQYF	TGTGCCAGCAGCGTCAGCGCCGATAGCACAGATACGCAGTATTTT
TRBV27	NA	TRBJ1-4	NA	CASRRADNEKLFF	TGTGCCAGCCGACGGGCCGATAATGAAAAACTGTTTTTT
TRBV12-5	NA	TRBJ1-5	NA	CASGLDTQQVQHF	TGTGCTAGTGGTTTGGATACCCAACAGGTCCAGCATTTT
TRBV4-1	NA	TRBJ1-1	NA	CASSQGLQGLGKAFF	TGCGCCAGCAGCCAGGGTCTCCAGGGTTTAGGGAAAGCTTTCTTT
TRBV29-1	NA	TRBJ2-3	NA	CSVEGRLTGSTDTQYF	TGCAGCGTTGAGGGCCGACTCACGGGGAGCACAGATACGCAGTATTTT
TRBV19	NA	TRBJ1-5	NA	CATSKGMAKNQPQHF	TGTGCCACCTCGAAGGGGATGGCTAAGAATCAGCCCCAGCATTTT
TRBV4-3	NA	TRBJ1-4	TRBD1	CASSQEGTGRDEKLFF	TGCGCCAGCAGCCAGGAAGGGACAGGGAGGGATGAAAAACTGTTTTTT
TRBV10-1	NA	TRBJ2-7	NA	CASSESALGHGEQYF	TGCGCCAGCAGTGAGTCAGCCCTAGGCCACGGAGAGCAGTACTTC
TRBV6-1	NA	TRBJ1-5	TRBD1	CASTRGTGNQPQHF	TGTGCCAGCACTCGGGGGACAGGGAATCAGCCCCAGCATTTT
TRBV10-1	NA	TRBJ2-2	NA	CASSETGQHTGELFF	TGCGCCAGCAGTGAGACAGGTCAACACACCGGGGAGCTGTTTTTT
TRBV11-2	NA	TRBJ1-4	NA	CASSLAEKLFF	TGTGCCAGCAGCTTAGCTGAAAAACTGTTTTTT
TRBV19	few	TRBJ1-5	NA	CASSTSNQPQHF	TGTGCCAGTAGTACCAGCAATCAGCCCCAGCATTTT
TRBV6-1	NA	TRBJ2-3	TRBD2	CASSEAAGGGDTQYF	TGTGCCAGCAGTGAAGCGGCGGGAGGAGGAGATACGCAGTATTTT
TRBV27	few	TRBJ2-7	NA	CASSPLEQGWAYEQYF	TGTGCCAGCAGTCCGCTGGAACAGGGATGGGCCTACGAGCAGTACTTC
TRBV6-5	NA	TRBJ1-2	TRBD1	CASSSADRGQGYGYTF	TGTGCCAGCAGTTCCGCCGACAGGGGGCAGGGCTATGGCTACACCTTC
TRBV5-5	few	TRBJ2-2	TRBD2	CASSLSGTSNTGELFF	TGTGCCAGCAGCTTGTCGGGGACTAGCAACACCGGGGAGCTGTTTTTT
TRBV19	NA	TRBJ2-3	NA	CASRVQGAADTQYF	TGTGCCAGTAGGGTCCAGGGAGCGGCAGATACGCAGTATTTT
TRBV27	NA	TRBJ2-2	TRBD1	CASSSTRQGLTNTGELFF	TGTGCCAGCAGTTCCACCCGACAGGGCCTAACGAACACCGGGGAGCTGTTTTTT
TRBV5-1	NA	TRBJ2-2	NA	CASSFRGGELFF	TGCGCCAGCAGCTTTAGGGGCGGGGAGCTGTTTTTT
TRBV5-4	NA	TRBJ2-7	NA	CASSWGGEAKFQQYF	TGTGCCAGTTCATGGGGCGGGGAGGCGAAATTCCAGCAGTACTTC
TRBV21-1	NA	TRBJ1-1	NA	CAIRGGAGTEAFF	TGTGCCATCAGGGGGGGCGCGGGCACTGAAGCTTTCTTT
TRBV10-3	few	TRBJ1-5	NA	CAISESQGGGQPQHF	TGTGCCATCAGTGAGTCCCAGGGCGGGGGCCAGCCCCAGCATTTT
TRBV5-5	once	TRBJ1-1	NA	CASSLVWEGTEAFF	TGTGCCAGCAGCTTGGTATGGGAGGGGACTGAAGCTTTCTTT
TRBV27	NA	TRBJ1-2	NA	CASSQQPPRGPGYTF	TGTGCCAGCAGTCAGCAACCCCCCAGGGGACCTGGCTACACCTTC
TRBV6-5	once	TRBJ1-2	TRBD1	CASSQTSRGYGYTF	TGTGCCAGCAGTCAAACCTCCAGGGGGTATGGCTACACCTTC
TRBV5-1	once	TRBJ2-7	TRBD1	CASSSDRGLEQYF	TGCGCCAGCAGCTCTGACAGGGGGCTCGAGCAGTACTTC
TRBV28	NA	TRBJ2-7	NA	CASSTGGGRINEQYF	TGTGCCAGCAGTACAGGGGGCGGGAGGATAAACGAGCAGTACTTC
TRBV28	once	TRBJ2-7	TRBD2	CASSTSWTSGTLYEQYF	TGTGCCAGCAGTACCAGCTGGACTAGCGGTACCCTCTACGAGCAGTACTTC
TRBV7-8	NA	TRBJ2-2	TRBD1	CASSSRDRNTGELFF	TGTGCCAGCAGCAGCCGGGACAGGAACACCGGGGAGCTGTTTTTT
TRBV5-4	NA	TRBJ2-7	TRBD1	CASSLDRSYEQYF	TGTGCCAGCAGCCTGGACAGGAGCTACGAGCAGTACTTC
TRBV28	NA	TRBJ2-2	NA	CASNHLTPSNTGELFF	TGTGCCAGCAACCACCTGACCCCCTCGAACACCGGGGAGCTGTTTTTT
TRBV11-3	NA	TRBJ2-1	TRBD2	CASSLSLAGAGNEQFF	TGTGCCAGCAGCTTAAGCCTAGCGGGAGCTGGCAATGAGCAGTTCTTC
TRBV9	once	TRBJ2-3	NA	CASSPRGAASRTDTQYF	TGTGCCAGCAGCCCACGAGGGGCAGCGTCCCGCACAGATACGCAGTATTTT
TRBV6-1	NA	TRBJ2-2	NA	CASSAPSGNTGELFF	TGTGCCAGCAGCGCCCCGTCGGGAAACACCGGGGAGCTGTTTTTT
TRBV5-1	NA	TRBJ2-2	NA	CASSLVLTNTGELFF	TGCGCCAGCAGCTTGGTTCTAACAAACACCGGGGAGCTGTTTTTT
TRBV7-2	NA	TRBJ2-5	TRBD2	CASSSPSTSGGRTQYF	TGTGCCAGCAGCTCCCCGTCTACTAGCGGGGGACGGACCCAGTACTTC
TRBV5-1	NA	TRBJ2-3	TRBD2	CASGYTSGGQYF	TGCGCCAGCGGTTATACTAGCGGGGGGCAGTATTTT